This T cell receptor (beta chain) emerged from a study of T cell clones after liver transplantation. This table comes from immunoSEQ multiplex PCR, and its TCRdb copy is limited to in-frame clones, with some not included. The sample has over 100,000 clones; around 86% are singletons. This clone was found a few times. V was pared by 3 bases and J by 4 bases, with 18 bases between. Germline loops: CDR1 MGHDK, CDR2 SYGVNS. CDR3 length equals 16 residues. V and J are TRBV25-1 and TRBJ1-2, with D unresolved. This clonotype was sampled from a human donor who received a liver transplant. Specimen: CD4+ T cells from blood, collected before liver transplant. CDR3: CASSDAIDGSLYGYTF. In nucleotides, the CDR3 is TGTGCCAGCAGTGATGCTATAGACGGGAGCCTCTATGGCTACACCTTC.